These 13 T cell receptor beta chains share one sample of origin, sequenced in a study of cytomegalovirus exposure and HLA in healthy donors (dated by TCRdb to 2015 to 2018). Libraries were prepared through the immunoSEQ multiplex PCR assay. The multiplex PCR relied on a mix of 60 forward primers for TCR Vbeta segments and 13 reverse primers for TCR Jbeta segments. In its TCRdb copy, this immuneACCESS table keeps in-frame sequences only and misses some clones. Where compared with another copy, unresolved V genes explain less than half of these, and the others have no known cause. The sample records 200,000 to 250,000 clones, about 72% of which are singletons. Of the sample, approximately 3.8% is held by the ten largest clones. Sequenced material: PBMCs. Every receptor here comes from a male donor in good health and CMV-seronegative.

This sequence joins TRBV5-8 and TRBJ2-5; D is possibly TRBD1 (7 bases). The germline gives CDR1 SGHTS, CDR2 YDEGEE. There are 15 residues in the CDR3. V was shortened by 0 bases and J by 4 bases, with 13 bases between the two germline ends. CDR3 nucleotide sequence: TGTGCCAGCAGCTTGGGCGGGACAGCTAGAGAGACCCAGTACTTC. As protein: CASSLGGTARETQYF.

This sequence joins TRBV7-2 and TRBJ2-2; D is possibly TRBD2 (6 bases). Germline values: CDR1 SGHTA, CDR2 FQGNSA. The CDR3 consists of 17 residues. Trimming stripped 4 bases from V and 4 bases from J, with 19 bases between. The CDR3 nucleotides are TGTGCCAGCAGCTCCCTCCCGGACTACTCCCTCACCGGGGAGCTGTTTTTT. Its translation: CASSSLPDYSLTGELFF.

The chain recombines TRBV19 with TRBJ2-4; possible D gene TRBD1, 6 bases. The CDR3 contains 15 residues. The germline V gene encodes CDR1 LNHDA and CDR2 SQIVND (reference sequence). V was pared by 5 bases and J by 0 bases, with 11 bases between. CDR3 nucleotide sequence: TGTGCCAGTAGTGGGACACCCTTAGCCAAAAACATTCAGTACTTC. Protein: CASSGTPLAKNIQYF.

The chain recombines TRBV7-3 with TRBJ2-3, with TRBD2 identical over 8 bases. Germline V lookup: CDR1 SGHTA, CDR2 FQGTGA. Germline trimming cut 4 bases from V and 5 bases from J; bases unmatched to any gene: 8. The CDR3 contains 15 residues. This chain's CDR3 is CASSSGGTSLDTQYF. In nucleotides, the CDR3 is TGTGCCAGCAGCTCGGGGGGGACTAGTCTAGATACGCAGTATTTT.

The chain links TRBV14 to TRBJ2-5; 8 bases align to TRBD2. The CDR3 sequence is 17 residues long. Germline V gene lookup returns CDR1 SGHDN and CDR2 FVKESK. V shed 4 bases, J shed 6 bases, and the junction held 16 bases outside the gene matches. As DNA, the CDR3 is TGTGCCAGCAGCCCCTACCTGGGCGGGGGGCCGGTAAAGACCCAGTACTTC. This translates into CASSPYLGGGPVKTQYF.

This chain connects TRBV4-1 to TRBJ1-1; D remains unclear. CDR3 length equals 14 residues. V lost 0 bases to trimming and J lost 7 bases, with 12 bases between them. Looked up from germline, CDR1 is MGHRA and CDR2 is YSYEKL. The CDR3 is CASSQDWRGIEAFF. In DNA form, the CDR3 reads TGCGCCAGCAGCCAAGATTGGCGAGGCATTGAAGCTTTCTTT.

The chain uses TRBV30 and TRBJ2-5; possible D gene TRBD1, 5 bases. The CDR3 consists of 11 residues. V lost 3 bases to trimming and J lost 7 bases, with 9 bases between them. Germline V CDR1 and CDR2: GTSNPN, SVGIG (reference sequence). The CDR3 region has the DNA TGTGCCTGGAGACCTGGGGCGACCCAGTACTTC. Translation gives CAWRPGATQYF.

The chain links TRBV18 to TRBJ2-3, with TRBD2 matching over 8 bases. The germline V gene encodes CDR1 KGHSH and CDR2 LQKENI. The CDR3 is 16 amino acids. The junction had 10 bases not matched to a gene; V was cut back by 3 bases and J by 5 bases. This chain's CDR3 is CASSPPNGRAGDTQYF. The CDR3 DNA reads TGTGCCAGCTCACCCCCTAACGGGAGGGCCGGAGATACGCAGTATTTT.

V gene TRBV18 combines with J gene TRBJ2-7; D may be TRBD2 (5 bases). Trimming pared 6 bases from V and 6 bases from J, leaving 21 bases between. The CDR3 runs 15 residues. The V gene's germline CDR1 is KGHSH and CDR2 LQKENI. The CDR3: CASSPGLGSIGEQYF. In DNA, the CDR3 is TGTGCCAGCTCCCCCGGGCTGGGGAGCATTGGCGAGCAGTACTTC.

The chain is built from TRBV10-3 and TRBJ1-1, with D unresolved. The CDR3 runs to 14 residues. The germline gives CDR1 ENHRY, CDR2 SYGVKD. The V and J ends lost 11 bases and 1 base respectively, with 17 bases between them. CDR3 in amino acids: CAPKGTETNTEAFF. CDR3 sequence (DNA): TGTGCCCCAAAAGGTACAGAGACGAACACTGAAGCTTTCTTT.

The chain employs TRBV10-2 and TRBJ2-1, with 8 positions matching TRBD2. The germline CDR1 and CDR2 sequences are WSHSY and SAAADI. J was trimmed by 2 bases and V by 6 bases; bases with no gene match: 6. This CDR3 is built from 15 residues. The CDR3 nucleotides read TGCGCCAGCAGCGGGGCGGGAGGCACCTACAATGAGCAGTTCTTC. Translating it yields CASSGAGGTYNEQFF.

This clone showed up just a few times. The same CDR3 can be traced to other DNA sequences in this sample. This chain joins TRBV27 and TRBJ2-5, with TRBD2 as a possible D gene (7 bases). CDR1 and CDR2 from the germline V gene are MNHEY and SMNVEV (reference sequence). V lost 6 bases, J lost 5 bases, and 13 bases lay in between. CDR3 length: 13 residues. This chain's CDR3 is CASSPWGGETQYF. The CDR3 DNA reads TGTGCCAGCAGCCCCTGGGGGGGCGAGACCCAGTACTTC.

The genes are TRBV5-1 and TRBJ2-7, with D perhaps matching TRBD1 (6 bases). In germline, CDR1 is SGHRS, CDR2 YFSETQ. V gave up 2 bases and J gave up 0 bases, with 18 bases separating them. This CDR3 contains 17 residues. The CDR3 is CASSLEGWGPSSYEQYF. The DNA for the CDR3 is TGCGCCAGCAGCTTAGAGGGATGGGGGCCGAGCTCCTACGAGCAGTACTTC.